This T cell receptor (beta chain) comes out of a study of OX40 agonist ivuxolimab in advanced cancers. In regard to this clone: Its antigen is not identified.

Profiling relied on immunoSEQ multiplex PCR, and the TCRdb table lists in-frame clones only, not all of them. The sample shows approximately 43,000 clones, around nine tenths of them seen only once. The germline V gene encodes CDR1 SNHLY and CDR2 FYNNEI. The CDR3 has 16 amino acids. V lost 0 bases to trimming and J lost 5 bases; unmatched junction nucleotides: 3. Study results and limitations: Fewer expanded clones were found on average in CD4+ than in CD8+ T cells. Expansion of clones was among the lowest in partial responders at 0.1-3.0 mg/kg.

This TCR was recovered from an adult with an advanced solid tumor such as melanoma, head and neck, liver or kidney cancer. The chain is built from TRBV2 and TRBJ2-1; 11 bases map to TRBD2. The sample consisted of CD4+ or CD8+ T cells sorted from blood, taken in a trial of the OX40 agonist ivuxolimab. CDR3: CASSEALAGANNEQFF. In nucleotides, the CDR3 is TGTGCCAGCAGTGAAGCACTAGCGGGAGCAAACAATGAGCAGTTCTTC.